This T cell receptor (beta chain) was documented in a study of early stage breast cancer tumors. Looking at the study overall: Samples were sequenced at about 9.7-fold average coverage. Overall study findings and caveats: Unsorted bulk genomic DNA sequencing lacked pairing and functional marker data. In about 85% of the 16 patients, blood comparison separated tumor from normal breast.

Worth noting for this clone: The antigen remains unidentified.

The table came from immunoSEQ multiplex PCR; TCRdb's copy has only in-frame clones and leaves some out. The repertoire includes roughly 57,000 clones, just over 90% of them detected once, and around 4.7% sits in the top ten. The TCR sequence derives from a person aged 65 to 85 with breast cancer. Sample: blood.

CDR3 amino acids: CASSLESPPGTASNQPQHF. The DNA for the CDR3 is TGTGCCAGCAGCTTGGAATCACCTCCCGGGACAGCAAGCAATCAGCCCCAGCATTTT. The chain couples TRBV5-6 to TRBJ1-5, with 7 positions matching TRBD1. CDR1 is SGHDT and CDR2 is YYEEEE in the germline V gene. Trimming at V came to 0 bases and at J to 1 base, leaving 13 bases not matched to a gene. CDR3 length: 19 amino acids.